A selection of T cell receptor beta chains follows, all from one sample in a study of blood T cell repertoires in COVID-19. TCRdb's table, derived via immunoSEQ multiplex PCR, lists solely in-frame clones and lacks some. The data hold 200,000 to 250,000 clones, with 70% to 85% observed a single time. The sequenced sample was peripheral blood. Source of these receptors: a woman of 80 years or more with acute or convalescent COVID-19. CDR3s include the opening cysteine and the closing phenylalanine or tryptophan. The D gene is left open where the match is weak. Clone sizes are given selectively: once, few, many, or a class where the clone is expanded.

>NA|NA|TRBJ2-1|TRBV10-3
TGTGCCATCGGGAGTGTAGTGGATGAGCAGTTCTTC
CAIGSVVDEQFF
>once|TRBD2|TRBJ2-5|TRBV18
TGTGCCAGCTCACCATTAGCGGGAGATCGAGAGACCCAGTACTTC
CASSPLAGDRETQYF
>NA|NA|TRBJ1-1|TRBV6-5
TGTGCCAGCAGACCTCAGGGTAGCACTGAAGCTTTCTTT
CASRPQGSTEAFF
>once|NA|TRBJ2-7|TRBV9
TGTGCCAGCAGCGCCAGTATTAGCGGTTACGAGCAGTACTTC
CASSASISGYEQYF
>NA|TRBD2|TRBJ2-3|TRBV9
TGTGCCAGCGCCCTAGCGGGGAACACAGATACGCAGTATTTT
CASALAGNTDTQYF
>NA|TRBD1|TRBJ2-7|TRBV7-2
TGTGCCAGCAGCTTTTCGGGACAGGGAGTCGAGCAGTACTTC
CASSFSGQGVEQYF
>NA|NA|TRBJ2-1|TRBV7-9
TGTGCCAGCAGCCCCACAGGTCTCCTCTACAATGAGCAGTTCTTC
CASSPTGLLYNEQFF
>once|NA|TRBJ2-7|TRBV11-2
TGTGCCAGCAGCCGCGACACCGGTTACGAGCAGTACTTC
CASSRDTGYEQYF
>NA|NA|TRBJ1-6|TRBV25-1
TGTGCCAGCAGGACAGTCATACGTCGCTATAATTCACCCCTCCACTTT
CASRTVIRRYNSPLHF
>NA|NA|TRBJ1-1|TRBV28
TGTGCCAGCAGTATAACACAGGGTACGACTGAAGCTTTCTTT
CASSITQGTTEAFF
>NA|TRBD1|TRBJ1-2|TRBV6-2/TRBV6-3
TGTGCCAGCAGTTACTCTCGACAGGGGGCGGCTGGCTACACCTTC
CASSYSRQGAAGYTF